These 7 T cell receptor beta chains were all obtained from the same sample, sequenced in a study of T-cell reconstitution after alpha-beta-depleted transplantation in children. Unique molecular identifiers were used in preparing the TCRbeta library. TCRdb reanalysed the PCR reads using MiXCR and keeps one entry per CDR3 protein. The sample includes 480,000 or so distinct CDR3 sequences, roughly 10% of them seen just once. Here the sequenced sample was PBMCs, taken before TCRalphabeta/CD19-depleted stem cell transplant. Every receptor here comes from a child younger than 10 with inherited bone marrow failure, due to receive a stem cell transplant.

This clonotype was seen ten or more times. The chain joins TRBV3-1 to TRBJ2-1; 7 nucleotides align to TRBD2. With 4 bases clipped from V and 5 bases from J, the junction kept 14 bases outside the gene matches. This CDR3 is built from 17 residues. The germline CDR1 and CDR2 sequences are LGHDT and YNNKEL (reference sequence). In DNA, the CDR3 is TGTGCCAGCAGCCGAGCTCAGGGACTAAGGGGTCACAATGAGCAGTTCTTC. The encoded protein is CASSRAQGLRGHNEQFF.

This clonotype was seen a handful of times. The rearrangement links TRBV11-2 to TRBJ2-3; 10 nucleotides align to TRBD2. The CDR3 extends over 18 amino acids. V dropped 3 bases and J dropped 0; count of bases not matched to a gene: 9. Germline V gives CDR1 SGHAT, CDR2 FQNNGV. In nucleotides, the CDR3 is TGTGCCAGCAGCTTCTGGGCTAGCGGGAGTATCAGCACAGATACGCAGTATTTT. Amino acid sequence: CASSFWASGSISTDTQYF. Combining the CDR3 with reference TRBV11-2 and TRBJ2-3 gives the whole variable domain EAGVAQSPRYKIIEKRQSVAFWCNPISGHATLYWYQQILGQGPKLLIQFQNNGVVDDSQLPKDRFSAERLKGVDSTLKIQPAKLEDSAVYLCASSFWASGSISTDTQYFGPGTRLTVL.

This clonotype came up many times. CDR3 protein: CASSLRRGGSSPGELFF. CDR3 nucleotides: TGTGCCAGCAGTTTAAGGAGAGGCGGGAGTAGTCCCGGGGAGCTGTTTTTT. This rearrangement joins TRBV12-3 or TRBV12-4 to TRBJ2-2, with TRBD2 matching over 7 bases. V shed 2 bases, J shed 6 bases, and the junction held 12 bases outside the gene matches. The CDR3 length is 17 residues.

This clonotype was detected ten times or more. This chain joins TRBV19 and TRBJ2-1; 10 bases line up with TRBD2. The CDR3 covers 15 residues. The germline gives CDR1 LNHDA, CDR2 SQIVND (reference sequence). V lost 3 bases to trimming and J lost 8 bases; unmatched junction nucleotides: 7. The CDR3 nucleotides are TGTGCCAGTAGTATGGCTAGCGGGAGAAGCTATGAGCAGTTCTTC. Its translation: CASSMASGRSYEQFF.

This clonotype was detected ten times or more. The chain uses TRBV5-1 and TRBJ2-1; D is uncertain. Germline-derived CDR1 and CDR2 are SGHRS and YFSETQ. V lost 2 bases and J 3 bases, leaving 3 bases between the germline ends. This CDR3 has 12 residues. The CDR3, as DNA: TGCGCCAGCAGCTTCAACTACAATGAGCAGTTCTTC. The encoded protein is CASSFNYNEQFF.

This clonotype was detected many times. The V and J genes are TRBV27 and TRBJ1-4; possibly TRBD1 for D (5 bases). Deletions cut 3 bases from V and 7 bases from J, with 15 bases between. CDR3 length: 15 amino acids. CDR1 MNHEY and CDR2 SMNVEV come from the germline V gene (reference sequence). CDR3 sequence: CASSLGPRLGEKLFF. The CDR3 nucleotides read TGTGCCAGCAGTTTGGGGCCGCGGTTGGGTGAAAAACTGTTTTTT. Looking up the rest from reference TRBV27 and TRBJ1-4 gives the full variable domain: EAQVTQNPRYLITVTGKKLTVTCSQNMNHEYMSWYRQDPGLGLRQIYYSMNVEVTDKGDVPEGYKVSRKEKRNFPLILESPSPNQTSLYFCASSLGPRLGEKLFFGSGTQLSVL.

The rearrangement links TRBV7-8 to TRBJ2-5, with TRBD2 as a possible D gene (5 bases). Germline assignment: CDR1 SGHVS and CDR2 FQNEAQ. The CDR3 runs to 15 residues. V lost 2 bases, J lost 5 bases, and 15 bases lay in between. The CDR3 nucleotides are TGTGCCAGCAGCTTATTTGGGGAGCGAGCTGAGACCCAGTACTTC. It yields the protein CASSLFGERAETQYF.